Sequencing of this T cell receptor (beta chain) was carried out in a study of blood T cell repertoires in COVID-19. How the authors handled the data: Amplification of reference gene primers was used by the study to estimate nucleated cell counts. The protocol was immunoSEQ multiplex PCR, while the TCRdb copy is restricted to in-frame clones and leaves out a portion. The DNA gave D and trimming, while V, J and clone size come from that table. The sample consists of 200,000 to 250,000 clones, around 84% of them appearing once. Cohorts were assigned according to the clinical history that participants reported. V lost 0 bases and J lost 4; bases outside the gene matches: 7. The CDR3 contains 16 residues. Germline lookup yields CDR1 WNHNN and CDR2 SYGVQD (reference sequence).

The sample consisted of PBMCs or T cells enriched from blood (not recorded which). The sequence derives from a woman in her forties or fifties who had recovered from COVID-19. V is TRBV10-1 and J is TRBJ2-7; TRBD2 matches 9 bases. CDR3 coding DNA: TGCGCCAGCAGTGAGTCTTTAGCGGGAGCGGGTTACGAGCAGTACTTC. Translating it yields CASSESLAGAGYEQYF.